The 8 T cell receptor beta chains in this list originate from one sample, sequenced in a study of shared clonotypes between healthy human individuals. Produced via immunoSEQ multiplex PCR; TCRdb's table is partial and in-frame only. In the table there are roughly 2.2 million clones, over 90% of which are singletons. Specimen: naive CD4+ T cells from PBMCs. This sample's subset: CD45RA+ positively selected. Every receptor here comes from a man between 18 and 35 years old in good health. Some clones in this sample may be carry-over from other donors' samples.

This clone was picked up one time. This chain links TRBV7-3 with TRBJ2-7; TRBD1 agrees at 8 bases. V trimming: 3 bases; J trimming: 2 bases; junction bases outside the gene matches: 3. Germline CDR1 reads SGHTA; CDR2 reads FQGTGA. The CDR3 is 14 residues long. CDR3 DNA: TGTGCCAGCAGCTTGACAGGGGTGACCTACGAGCAGTACTTC. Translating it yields CASSLTGVTYEQYF.

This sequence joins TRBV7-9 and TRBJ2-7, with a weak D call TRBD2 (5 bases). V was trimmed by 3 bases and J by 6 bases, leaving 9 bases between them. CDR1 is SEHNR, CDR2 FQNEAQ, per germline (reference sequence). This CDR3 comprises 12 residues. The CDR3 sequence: CASSLKRGEQYF. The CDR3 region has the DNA TGTGCCAGCAGCTTGAAACGGGGCGAGCAGTACTTC.

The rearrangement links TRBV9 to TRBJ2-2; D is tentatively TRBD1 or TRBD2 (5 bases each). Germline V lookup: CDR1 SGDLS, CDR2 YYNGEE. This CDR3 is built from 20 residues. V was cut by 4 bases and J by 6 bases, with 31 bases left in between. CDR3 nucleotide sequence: TGTGCCAGCAGCACACCTCAAGAACCCGGGACCCCTGCATCGTCCGGGGAGCTGTTTTTT. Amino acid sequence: CASSTPQEPGTPASSGELFF. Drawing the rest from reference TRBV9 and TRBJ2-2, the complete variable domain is DSGVTQTPKHLITATGQRVTLRCSPRSGDLSVYWYQQSLDQGLQFLIQYYNGEERAKGNILERFSAQQFPDLHSELNLSSLELGDSALYFCASSTPQEPGTPASSGELFFGEGSRLTVL.

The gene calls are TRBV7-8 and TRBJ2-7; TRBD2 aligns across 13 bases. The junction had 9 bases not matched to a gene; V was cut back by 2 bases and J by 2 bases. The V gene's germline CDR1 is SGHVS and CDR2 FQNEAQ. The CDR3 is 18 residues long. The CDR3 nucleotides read TGTGCCAGCAGCTTAATCCCGAGTGGGACTAGCGGGACCTACGAGCAGTACTTC. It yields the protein CASSLIPSGTSGTYEQYF.

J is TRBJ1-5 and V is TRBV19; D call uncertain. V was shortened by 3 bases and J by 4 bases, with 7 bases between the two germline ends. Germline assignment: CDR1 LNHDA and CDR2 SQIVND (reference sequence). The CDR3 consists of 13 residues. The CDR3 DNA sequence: TGTGCCAGTAGTATTCGACGGAATCAGCCCCAGCATTTT. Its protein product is CASSIRRNQPQHF.

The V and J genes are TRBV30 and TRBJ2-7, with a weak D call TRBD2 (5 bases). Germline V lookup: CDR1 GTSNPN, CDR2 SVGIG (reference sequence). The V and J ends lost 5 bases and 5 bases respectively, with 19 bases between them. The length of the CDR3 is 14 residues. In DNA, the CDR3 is TGTGCCTGGGACCGGACTGCCCTAGGAAACGAGCAGTACTTC. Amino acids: CAWDRTALGNEQYF.

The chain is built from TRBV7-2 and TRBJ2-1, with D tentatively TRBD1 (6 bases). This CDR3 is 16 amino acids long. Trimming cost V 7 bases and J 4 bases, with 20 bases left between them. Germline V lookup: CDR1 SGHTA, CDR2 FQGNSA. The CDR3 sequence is CASNTGISPPYNEQFF. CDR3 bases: TGTGCCAGCAACACAGGGATTTCCCCACCTTACAATGAGCAGTTCTTC.

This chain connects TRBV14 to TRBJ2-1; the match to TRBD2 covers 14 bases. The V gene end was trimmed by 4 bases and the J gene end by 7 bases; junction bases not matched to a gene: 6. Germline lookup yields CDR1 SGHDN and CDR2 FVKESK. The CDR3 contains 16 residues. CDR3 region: CASSPSGLAGANEQFF. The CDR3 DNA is TGTGCCAGCAGCCCCTCGGGACTAGCGGGAGCGAATGAGCAGTTCTTC.